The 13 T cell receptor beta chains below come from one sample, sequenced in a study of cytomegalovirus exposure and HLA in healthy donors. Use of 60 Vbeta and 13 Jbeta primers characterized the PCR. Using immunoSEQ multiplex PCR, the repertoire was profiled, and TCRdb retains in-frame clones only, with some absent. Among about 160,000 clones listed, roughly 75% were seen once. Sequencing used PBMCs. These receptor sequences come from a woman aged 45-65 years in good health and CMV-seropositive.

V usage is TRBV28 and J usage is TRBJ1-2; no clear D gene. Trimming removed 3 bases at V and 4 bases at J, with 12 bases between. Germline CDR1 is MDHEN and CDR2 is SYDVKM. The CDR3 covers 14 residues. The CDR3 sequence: CASSLVADIYGYTF. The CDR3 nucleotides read TGTGCCAGCAGTTTGGTGGCGGATATCTATGGCTACACCTTC.

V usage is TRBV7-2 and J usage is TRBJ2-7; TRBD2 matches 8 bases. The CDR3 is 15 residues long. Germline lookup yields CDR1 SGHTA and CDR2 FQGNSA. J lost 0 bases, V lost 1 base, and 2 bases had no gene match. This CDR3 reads CASSLEAGVSYEQYF. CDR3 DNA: TGTGCCAGCAGCTTAGAAGCGGGGGTCTCCTACGAGCAGTACTTC. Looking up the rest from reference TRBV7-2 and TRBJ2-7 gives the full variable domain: GAGVSQSPSNKVTEKGKDVELRCDPISGHTALYWYRQSLGQGLEFLIYFQGNSAPDKSGLPSDRFSAERTGGSVSTLTIQRTQQEDSAVYLCASSLEAGVSYEQYFGPGTRLTVT.

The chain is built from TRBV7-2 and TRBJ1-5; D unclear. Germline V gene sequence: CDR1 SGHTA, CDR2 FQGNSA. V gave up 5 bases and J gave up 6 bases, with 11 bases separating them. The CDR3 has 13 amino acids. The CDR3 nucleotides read TGTGCCAGCAGCGACGGAGAGGTTCAGCCCCAGCATTTT. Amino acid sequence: CASSDGEVQPQHF.

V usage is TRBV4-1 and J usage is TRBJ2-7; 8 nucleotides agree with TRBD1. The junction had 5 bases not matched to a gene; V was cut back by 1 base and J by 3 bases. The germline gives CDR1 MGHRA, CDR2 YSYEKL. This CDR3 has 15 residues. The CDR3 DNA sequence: TGCGCCAGCAGCCAAGGGCAGGGGGCTAACTACGAGCAGTACTTC. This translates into CASSQGQGANYEQYF.

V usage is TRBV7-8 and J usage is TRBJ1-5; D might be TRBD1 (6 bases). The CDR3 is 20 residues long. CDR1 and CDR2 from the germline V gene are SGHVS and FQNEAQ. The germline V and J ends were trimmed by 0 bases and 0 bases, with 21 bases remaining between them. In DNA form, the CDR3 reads TGTGCCAGCAGCTTAGCTGACAGGTATAAGTTGGACAATAGCAATCAGCCCCAGCATTTT. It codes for CASSLADRYKLDNSNQPQHF.

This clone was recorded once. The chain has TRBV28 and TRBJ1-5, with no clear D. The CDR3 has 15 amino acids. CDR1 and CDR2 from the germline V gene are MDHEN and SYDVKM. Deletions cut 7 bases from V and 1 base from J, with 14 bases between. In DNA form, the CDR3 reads TGTGCCAGCAAGGTGGCAGGAGGGAGCAATCAGCCCCAGCATTTT. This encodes CASKVAGGSNQPQHF.

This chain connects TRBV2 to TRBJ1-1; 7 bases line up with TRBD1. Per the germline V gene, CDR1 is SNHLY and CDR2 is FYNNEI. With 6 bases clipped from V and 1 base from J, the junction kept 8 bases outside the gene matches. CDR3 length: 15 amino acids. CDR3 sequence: CASRPRGQTNTEAFF. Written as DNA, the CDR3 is TGTGCCAGCAGACCAAGGGGACAGACGAACACTGAAGCTTTCTTT.

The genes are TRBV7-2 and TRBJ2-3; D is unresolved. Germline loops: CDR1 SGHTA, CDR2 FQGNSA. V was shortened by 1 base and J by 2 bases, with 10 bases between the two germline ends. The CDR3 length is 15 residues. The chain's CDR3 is CASSLGVAPTDTQYF. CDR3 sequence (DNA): TGTGCCAGCAGCTTAGGGGTAGCCCCCACAGATACGCAGTATTTT.

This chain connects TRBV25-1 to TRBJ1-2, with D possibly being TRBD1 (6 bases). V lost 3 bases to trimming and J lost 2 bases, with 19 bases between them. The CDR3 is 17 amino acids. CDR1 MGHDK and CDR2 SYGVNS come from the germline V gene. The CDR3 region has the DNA TGTGCCAGCAGTGAGAATATCGACAGGCTAGAGAACTATGGCTACACCTTC. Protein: CASSENIDRLENYGYTF.

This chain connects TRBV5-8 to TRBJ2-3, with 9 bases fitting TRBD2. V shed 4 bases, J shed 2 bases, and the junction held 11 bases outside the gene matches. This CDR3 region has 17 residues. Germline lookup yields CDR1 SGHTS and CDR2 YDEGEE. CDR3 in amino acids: CASSPEGLAGLTDTQYF. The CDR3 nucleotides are TGTGCCAGCAGCCCAGAAGGTCTAGCGGGACTCACAGATACGCAGTATTTT.

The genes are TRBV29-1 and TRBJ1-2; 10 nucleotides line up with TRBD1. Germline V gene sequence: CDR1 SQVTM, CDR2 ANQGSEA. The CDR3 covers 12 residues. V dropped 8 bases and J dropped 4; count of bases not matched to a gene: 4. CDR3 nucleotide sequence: TGCAGCCTCCGGGACAGGGGCTATGGCTACACCTTC. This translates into CSLRDRGYGYTF. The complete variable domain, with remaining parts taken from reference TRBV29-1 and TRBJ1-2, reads SAVISQKPSRDICQRGTSLTIQCQVDSQVTMMFWYRQQPGQSLTLIATANQGSEATYESGFVIDKFPISRPNLTFSTLTVSNMSPEDSSIYLCSLRDRGYGYTFGSGTRLTVV.

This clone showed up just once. DNA for the CDR3: TGTGCCAGCAGCTTGCCCCTTAGCGGGCGGGGGGTCACCGGGGAGCTGTTTTTT. It encodes CASSLPLSGRGVTGELFF. The chain couples TRBV5-5 to TRBJ2-2, with TRBD2 matching 8 bases. The germline V gene encodes CDR1 SGHKS and CDR2 YYEKEE (reference sequence). CDR3 length: 18 residues. Germline trimming cut 1 base from V and 4 bases from J; bases unmatched to any gene: 12.

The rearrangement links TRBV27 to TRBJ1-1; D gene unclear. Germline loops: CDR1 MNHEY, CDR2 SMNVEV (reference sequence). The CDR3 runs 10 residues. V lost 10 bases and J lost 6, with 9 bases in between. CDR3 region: CAIGRAEAFF. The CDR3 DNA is TGTGCCATCGGGAGGGCTGAAGCTTTCTTT.